The entry below describes one T cell receptor beta chain. Its antigen is undetermined. A diagnosis was made from clinical symptoms together with serum thyroxine, TRAb, thyroid ultrasound and orbital computed tomography. This specimen comes from a study of Graves' ophthalmopathy and Graves' hyperthyroidism. Germline V gene sequence: CDR1 GTSNPN, CDR2 SVGIG (reference sequence). V was cut by 3 bases and J by 4 bases, with 12 bases left in between. The CDR3 is 13 residues long. Findings of the study overall: It was with 70.59% sensitivity and about 72% specificity that the model predicted ophthalmopathy progression.

The sequenced template was RNA, covering the TCR beta CDR3 region. The workflow started with a first-round RT-PCR run with HTBI primers and then moved on to a second-round multiplex PCR. TCRdb itself ran the multiplex PCR reads through MiXCR, one entry per CDR3 protein. Of around 1.1 million distinct CDR3 sequences in the sample, about 40% were seen once. The source of this sequence is an adult man with Graves' hyperthyroidism. This rearrangement joins TRBV30 to TRBJ2-5; maybe TRBD2 (6 bases). The sample comprised peripheral blood or thyroid tissue (not recorded which). CDR3 residues: CAWRQRRGETQYF. The CDR3 region has the DNA TGTGCCTGGAGGCAAAGGCGGGGAGAGACCCAGTACTTC.